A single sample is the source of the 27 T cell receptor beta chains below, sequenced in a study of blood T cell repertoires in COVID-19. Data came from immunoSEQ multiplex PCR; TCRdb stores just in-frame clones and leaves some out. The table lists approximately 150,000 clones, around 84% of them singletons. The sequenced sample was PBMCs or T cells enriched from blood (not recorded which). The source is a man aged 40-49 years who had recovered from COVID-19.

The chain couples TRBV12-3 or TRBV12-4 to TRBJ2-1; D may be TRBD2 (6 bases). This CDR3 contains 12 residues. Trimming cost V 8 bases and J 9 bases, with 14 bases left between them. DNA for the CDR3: TGTGCCAGCGGCACGGGGGACCTTGAGCAGTTCTTC. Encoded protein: CASGTGDLEQFF.

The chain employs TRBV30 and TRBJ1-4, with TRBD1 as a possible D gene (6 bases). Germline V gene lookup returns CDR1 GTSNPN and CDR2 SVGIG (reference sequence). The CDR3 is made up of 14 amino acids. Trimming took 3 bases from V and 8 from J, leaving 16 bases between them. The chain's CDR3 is CAWSQGRNREKLFF. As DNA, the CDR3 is TGTGCCTGGAGCCAGGGGAGAAACCGCGAAAAACTGTTTTTT.

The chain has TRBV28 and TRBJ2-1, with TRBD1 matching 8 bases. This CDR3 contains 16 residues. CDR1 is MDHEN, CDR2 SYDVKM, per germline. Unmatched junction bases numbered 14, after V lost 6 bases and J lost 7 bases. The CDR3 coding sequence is TGTGCCAGCAGGTCAAACAGGGGGTCGGTACGGAATGAGCAGTTCTTC. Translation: CASRSNRGSVRNEQFF.

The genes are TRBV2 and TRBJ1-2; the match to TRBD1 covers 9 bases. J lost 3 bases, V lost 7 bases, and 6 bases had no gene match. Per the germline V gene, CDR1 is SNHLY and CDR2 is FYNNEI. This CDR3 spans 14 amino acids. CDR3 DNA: TGTGCCAGCACCCCGGACAGGGGATACTATGGCTACACCTTC. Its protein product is CASTPDRGYYGYTF.

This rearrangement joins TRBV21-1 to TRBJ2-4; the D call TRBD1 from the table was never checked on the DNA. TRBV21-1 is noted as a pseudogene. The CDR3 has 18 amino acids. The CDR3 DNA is TGTGCCAGCAGCAATTTGTCTAAAAACAGGGTGGCGGAAAACATTCAGTACTTC. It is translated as CASSNLSKNRVAENIQYF.

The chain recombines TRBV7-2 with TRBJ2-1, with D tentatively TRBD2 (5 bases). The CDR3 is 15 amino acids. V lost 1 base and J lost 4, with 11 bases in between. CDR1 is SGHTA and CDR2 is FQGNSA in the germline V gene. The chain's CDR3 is CASSLEAGQYNEQFF. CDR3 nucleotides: TGTGCCAGCAGCTTAGAGGCGGGTCAGTACAATGAGCAGTTCTTC.

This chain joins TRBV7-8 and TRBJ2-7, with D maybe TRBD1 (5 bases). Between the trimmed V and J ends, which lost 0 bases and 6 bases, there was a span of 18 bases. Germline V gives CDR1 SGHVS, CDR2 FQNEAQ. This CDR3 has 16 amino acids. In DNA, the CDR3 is TGTGCCAGCAGCTTAGCCCTAGTAGGCCAGGGCTCCGAGCAGTACGTC. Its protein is CASSLALVGQGSEQYV.

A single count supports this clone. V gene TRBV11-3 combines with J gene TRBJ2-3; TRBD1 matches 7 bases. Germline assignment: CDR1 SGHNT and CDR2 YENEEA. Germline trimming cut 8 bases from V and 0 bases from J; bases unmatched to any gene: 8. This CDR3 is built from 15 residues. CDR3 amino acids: CASARTGDSTDTQYF. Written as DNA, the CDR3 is TGTGCCAGCGCGAGGACAGGAGATAGCACAGATACGCAGTATTTT.

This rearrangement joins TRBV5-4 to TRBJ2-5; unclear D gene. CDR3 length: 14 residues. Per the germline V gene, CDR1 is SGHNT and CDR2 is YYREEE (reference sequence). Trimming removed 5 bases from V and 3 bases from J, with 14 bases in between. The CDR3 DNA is TGTGCCAGCAGGCCAACCGCCTACGAAGAGACCCAGTACTTC. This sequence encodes CASRPTAYEETQYF.

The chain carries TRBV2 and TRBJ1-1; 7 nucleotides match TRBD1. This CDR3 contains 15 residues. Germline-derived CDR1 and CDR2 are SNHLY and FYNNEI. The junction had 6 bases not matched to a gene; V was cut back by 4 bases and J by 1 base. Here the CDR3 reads CASSVMGQKNTEAFF. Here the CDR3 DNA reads TGTGCCAGCAGTGTAATGGGACAGAAGAACACTGAAGCTTTCTTT.

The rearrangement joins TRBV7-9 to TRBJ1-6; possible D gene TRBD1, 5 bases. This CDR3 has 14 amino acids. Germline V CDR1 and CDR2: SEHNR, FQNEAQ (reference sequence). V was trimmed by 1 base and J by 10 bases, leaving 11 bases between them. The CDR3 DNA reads TGTGCCAGCAGCTTAGTGGGGCCCCTATCACCCCTCCACTTT. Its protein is CASSLVGPLSPLHF.

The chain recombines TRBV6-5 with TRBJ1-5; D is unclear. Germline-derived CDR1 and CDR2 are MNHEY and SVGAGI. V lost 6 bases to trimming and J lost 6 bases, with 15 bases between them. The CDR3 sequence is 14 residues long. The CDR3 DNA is TGTGCCAGCAGGATCCGGGAGGGCGGTCAGCCCCAGCATTTT. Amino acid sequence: CASRIREGGQPQHF.

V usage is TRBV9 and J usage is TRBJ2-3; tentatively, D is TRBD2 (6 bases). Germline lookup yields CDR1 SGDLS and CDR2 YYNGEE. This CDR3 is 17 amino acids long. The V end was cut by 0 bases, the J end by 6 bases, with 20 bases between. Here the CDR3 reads CASSVGLGLGGSDTQYF. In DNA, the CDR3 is TGTGCCAGCAGCGTAGGCCTGGGACTGGGCGGTAGCGATACGCAGTATTTT.

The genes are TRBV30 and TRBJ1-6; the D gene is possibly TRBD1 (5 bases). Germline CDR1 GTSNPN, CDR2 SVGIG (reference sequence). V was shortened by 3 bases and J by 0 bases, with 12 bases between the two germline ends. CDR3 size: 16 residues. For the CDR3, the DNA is TGTGCCTGGAGCCGGACATCGAGCTCCTATAATTCACCCCTCCACTTT. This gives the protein CAWSRTSSSYNSPLHF.

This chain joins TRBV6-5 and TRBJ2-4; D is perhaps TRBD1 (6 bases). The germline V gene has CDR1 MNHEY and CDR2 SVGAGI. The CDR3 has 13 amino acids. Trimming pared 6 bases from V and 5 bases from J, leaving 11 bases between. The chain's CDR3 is CASRAYRENIQYF. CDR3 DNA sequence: TGTGCCAGCAGGGCCTACAGGGAAAACATTCAGTACTTC.

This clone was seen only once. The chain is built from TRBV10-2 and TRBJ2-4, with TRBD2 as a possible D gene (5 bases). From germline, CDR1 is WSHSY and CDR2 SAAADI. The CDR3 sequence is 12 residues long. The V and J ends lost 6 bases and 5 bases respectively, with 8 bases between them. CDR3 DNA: TGCGCCAGCAGAGGAGGCCAAAACATTCAGTACTTC. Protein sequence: CASRGGQNIQYF.

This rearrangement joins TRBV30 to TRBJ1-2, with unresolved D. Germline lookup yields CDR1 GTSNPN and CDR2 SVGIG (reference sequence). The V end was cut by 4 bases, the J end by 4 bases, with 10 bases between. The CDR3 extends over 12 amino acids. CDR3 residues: CAWKPVSYGYTF. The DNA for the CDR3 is TGTGCCTGGAAGCCGGTCTCCTATGGCTACACCTTC.

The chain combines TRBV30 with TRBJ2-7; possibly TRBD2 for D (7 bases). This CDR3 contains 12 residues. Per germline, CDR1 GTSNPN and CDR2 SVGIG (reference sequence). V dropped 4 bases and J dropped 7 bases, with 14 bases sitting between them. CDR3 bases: TGTGCCTGGATGGCGGGGGCTAGGGAGCAGTACTTC. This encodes CAWMAGAREQYF.

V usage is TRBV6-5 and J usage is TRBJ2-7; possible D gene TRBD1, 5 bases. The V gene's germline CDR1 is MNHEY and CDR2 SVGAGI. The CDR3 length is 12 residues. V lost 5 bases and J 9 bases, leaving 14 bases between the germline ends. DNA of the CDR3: TGTGCCAGCAGTCCCCCCCAGGGTGGGCAGTACTTC. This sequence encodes CASSPPQGGQYF.

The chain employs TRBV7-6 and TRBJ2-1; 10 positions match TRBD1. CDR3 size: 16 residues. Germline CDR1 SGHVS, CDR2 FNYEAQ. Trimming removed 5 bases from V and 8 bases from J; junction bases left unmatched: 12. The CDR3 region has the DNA TGTGCCAGCAGCGTTCCGAGGACAGGGGGGCCGGATGAGCAGTTCTTC. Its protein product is CASSVPRTGGPDEQFF.

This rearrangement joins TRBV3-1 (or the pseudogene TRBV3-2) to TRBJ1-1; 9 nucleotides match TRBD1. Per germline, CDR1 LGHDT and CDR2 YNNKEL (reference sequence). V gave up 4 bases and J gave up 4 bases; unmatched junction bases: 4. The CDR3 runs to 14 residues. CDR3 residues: CASSRDRAITEAFF. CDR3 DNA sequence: TGTGCCAGCAGCCGGGACAGGGCGATCACTGAAGCTTTCTTT.

CDR3 nucleotides: TGTGCCACCAAGCTAGCTCTCACAGATACGCAGTATTTT. This gives the protein CATKLALTDTQYF. The chain links TRBV10-3 to TRBJ2-3; tentatively, D is TRBD2 (5 bases). The CDR3 covers 13 residues. From germline, CDR1 is ENHRY and CDR2 SYGVKD. The germline V and J ends were trimmed by 10 bases and 2 bases, with 13 bases remaining between them.

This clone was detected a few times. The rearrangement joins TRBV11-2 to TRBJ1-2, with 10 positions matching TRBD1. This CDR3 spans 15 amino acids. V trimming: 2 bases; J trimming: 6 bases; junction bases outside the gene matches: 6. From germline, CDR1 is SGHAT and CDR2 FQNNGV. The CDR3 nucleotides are TGTGCCAGCAGCTTAAGACAGGGGGCCTTTGATGGCTACACCTTC. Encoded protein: CASSLRQGAFDGYTF.

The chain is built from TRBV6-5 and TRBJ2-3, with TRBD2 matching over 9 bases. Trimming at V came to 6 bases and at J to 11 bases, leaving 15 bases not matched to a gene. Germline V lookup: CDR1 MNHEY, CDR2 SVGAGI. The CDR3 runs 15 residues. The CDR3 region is CASSRSSGEPSLQYF. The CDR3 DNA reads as TGTGCCAGCAGCCGTTCTAGCGGGGAACCCTCTCTGCAGTATTTT.

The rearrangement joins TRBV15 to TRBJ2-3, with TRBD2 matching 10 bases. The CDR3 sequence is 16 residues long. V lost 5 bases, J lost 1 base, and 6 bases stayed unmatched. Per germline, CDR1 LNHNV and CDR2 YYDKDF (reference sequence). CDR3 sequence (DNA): TGTGCCACCAGCGGAATGCTAGCGGGAGGCACAGATACGCAGTATTTT. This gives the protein CATSGMLAGGTDTQYF.

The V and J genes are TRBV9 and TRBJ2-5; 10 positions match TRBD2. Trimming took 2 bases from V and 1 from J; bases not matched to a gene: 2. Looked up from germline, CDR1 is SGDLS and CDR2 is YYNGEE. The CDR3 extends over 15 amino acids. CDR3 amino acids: CASSVASGGQETQYF. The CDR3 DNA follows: TGTGCCAGCAGCGTGGCTAGCGGGGGCCAAGAGACCCAGTACTTC. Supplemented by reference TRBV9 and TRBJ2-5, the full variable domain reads DSGVTQTPKHLITATGQRVTLRCSPRSGDLSVYWYQQSLDQGLQFLIQYYNGEERAKGNILERFSAQQFPDLHSELNLSSLELGDSALYFCASSVASGGQETQYFGPGTRLLVL.

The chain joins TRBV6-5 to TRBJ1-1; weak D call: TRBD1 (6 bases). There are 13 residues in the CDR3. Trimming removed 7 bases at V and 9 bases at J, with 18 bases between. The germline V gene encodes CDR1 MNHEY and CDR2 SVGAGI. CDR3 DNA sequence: TGTGCCAGCACTCCGGGACACAATCAGAAAGCTTTCTTT. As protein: CASTPGHNQKAFF.